The clone carrying this T cell receptor (beta chain) was found a few times. The sample is drawn from a study of T-cell reconstitution after alpha-beta-depleted transplantation in children. Unique molecular identifiers were incorporated into the prepared TCRbeta library. TCRdb reprocessed the PCR reads via MiXCR and lists one record per CDR3 protein. The table has approximately 400,000 distinct CDR3 sequences, 11% seen once. The sequences come from PBMCs from the stem cell graft donor, collected from the stem cell graft. The clonotype originates from a human donor who donated a stem cell graft to a child with acute myeloid leukemia.

The CDR3 nucleotides are TGTGCCAGCAGCAGGGACCGACACACTGAAGCTTTCTTT. It specifies CASSRDRHTEAFF. V is TRBV7-3 and J is TRBJ1-1, with D possibly being TRBD1 (5 bases). Trimming cost V 5 bases and J 3 bases, with 10 bases left between them. This CDR3 is 13 amino acids long. Germline V gene sequence: CDR1 SGHTA, CDR2 FQGTGA. Drawing the rest from reference TRBV7-3 and TRBJ1-1, the complete variable domain is GAGVSQTPSNKVTEKGKYVELRCDPISGHTALYWYRQSLGQGPEFLIYFQGTGAADDSGLPNDRFFAVRPEGSVSTLKIQRTERGDSAVYLCASSRDRHTEAFFGQGTRLTVV.